These T cell receptor beta chains were read from a single sample in a study of cytomegalovirus exposure and HLA in healthy donors. Method: immunoSEQ multiplex PCR; TCRdb's copy keeps in-frame clones and lacks some. The data contain fewer than 250,000 clones, roughly 84% of them singletons. The source material was PBMCs. The source is a girl aged 5-17 years in good health and CMV-seronegative. The CDR3 runs from the conserved cysteine through the conserved F or W. A D gene is named only where the DNA matches it firmly. Some rows have no size entry. The others give once, few or many, or a class for an expanded clone.

-	TRBV18	TRBJ2-7	-	CASSVTPSSYEQYF	TGTGCCAGCTCAGTAACCCCGAGCTCCTACGAGCAGTACTTC
TRBD2	TRBV5-6	TRBJ2-1	few	CASSSEREGLLDEQFF	TGTGCCAGCAGCTCAGAGCGGGAGGGCCTTCTGGATGAGCAGTTCTTC
-	TRBV7-7	TRBJ2-1	-	CAVTGGRDNEQFF	TGTGCTGTGACCGGGGGAAGGGACAATGAGCAGTTCTTC
-	TRBV4-1	TRBJ1-5	once	CASSPSWTVTNQPQHF	TGCGCCAGCAGCCCATCCTGGACAGTTACCAATCAGCCCCAGCATTTT
-	TRBV19	TRBJ2-3	-	CASSVHSSPSTDTQYF	TGTGCCAGTAGTGTCCACTCTAGCCCTAGCACAGATACGCAGTATTTT
TRBD1	TRBV6-6	TRBJ2-7	-	CASSSGTGFEQYF	TGTGCCAGCAGTTCTGGGACAGGGTTCGAGCAGTACTTC
TRBD2	TRBV28	TRBJ2-3	-	CASRKAGAGDTQYF	TGTGCCAGCAGAAAAGCGGGGGCGGGGGATACGCAGTATTTT
TRBD1	TRBV19	TRBJ2-2	-	CASSTTPGQGSTGELFF	TGTGCCAGTAGTACCACCCCCGGACAGGGGAGCACCGGGGAGCTGTTTTTT
-	TRBV7-6	TRBJ1-1	-	CASSRSGIGDTEAFF	TGTGCCAGCAGCCGATCGGGGATTGGTGATACTGAAGCTTTCTTT
-	TRBV6-1	TRBJ1-5	once	CASSEGLGGSPQHF	TGTGCCAGCAGTGAAGGCCTGGGGGGATCGCCCCAGCATTTT
-	TRBV30	TRBJ2-2	-	CAWSAGTANTGELFF	TGTGCCTGGAGTGCAGGGACTGCGAACACCGGGGAGCTGTTTTTT
-	TRBV9	TRBJ2-2	-	CASSAAGSTGELFF	TGTGCCAGCAGCGCTGCAGGGTCCACCGGGGAGCTGTTTTTT
TRBD1	TRBV14	TRBJ1-1	-	CASSRQGATEAFF	TGTGCCAGCAGCCGTCAGGGGGCTACTGAAGCTTTCTTT
-	TRBV5-6	TRBJ1-5	-	CASSLSGSNQPQHF	TGTGCCAGCAGCTTATCAGGGAGCAATCAGCCCCAGCATTTT
TRBD2	TRBV27	TRBJ2-1	once	CASSPSGRAYNEQFF	TGTGCCAGCAGCCCTAGCGGGAGGGCCTACAATGAGCAGTTCTTC
TRBD2	TRBV29-1	TRBJ2-7	-	CSVEGLADEQYF	TGCAGCGTGGAAGGACTAGCGGACGAGCAGTACTTC
-	TRBV28	TRBJ1-5	-	CASSLSQGNQPQHF	TGTGCCAGCAGTTTATCCCAGGGTAATCAGCCCCAGCATTTT
-	TRBV27	TRBJ1-1	-	CASMGRGLTEAFF	TGTGCCAGCATGGGGCGGGGACTCACTGAAGCTTTCTTT
-	TRBV4-3	TRBJ2-1	-	CASSQDWELVSYNEQFF	TGCGCCAGCAGCCAAGATTGGGAACTAGTATCCTACAATGAGCAGTTCTTC
TRBD1	TRBV6-5	TRBJ1-1	-	CASRTGQGGTEAFF	TGTGCCAGCAGAACTGGACAGGGGGGCACTGAAGCTTTCTTT
-	TRBV2	TRBJ2-7	-	CASRENEQYF	TGTGCCAGCAGGGAGAATGAGCAGTACTTC
-	TRBV2	TRBJ1-5	few	CASRYRILDQPQHF	TGTGCCAGCAGGTACAGGATTCTGGATCAGCCCCAGCATTTT
TRBD1	TRBV29-1	TRBJ2-5	-	CSVEGQLQETQYF	TGCAGCGTTGAGGGACAGCTCCAAGAGACCCAGTACTTC
-	TRBV28	TRBJ2-2	-	CASGGTAGSILGNTGELFF	TGTGCCAGCGGAGGGACCGCCGGATCAATTTTGGGGAACACCGGGGAGCTGTTTTTT
-	TRBV7-9	TRBJ1-6	-	CASSLGMQGLPNSPLHF	TGTGCCAGCAGCTTAGGGATGCAGGGTCTTCCCAATTCACCCCTCCACTTT
TRBD1	TRBV28	TRBJ1-2	-	CATGQGAGYGYTF	TGTGCCACCGGACAGGGGGCTGGCTATGGCTACACCTTC
TRBD2	TRBV4-1	TRBJ2-3	-	CASSQPRLAGLDTQYF	TGCGCCAGCAGCCAACCACGACTAGCGGGATTAGATACGCAGTATTTT
-	TRBV29-1	TRBJ2-7	-	CSVGTDNYEQYF	TGCAGCGTTGGGACAGATAATTACGAGCAGTACTTC
TRBD1	TRBV27	TRBJ2-2	-	CASRPTYRGDTGELFF	TGTGCCAGCAGACCGACTTACAGGGGAGACACCGGGGAGCTGTTTTTT
TRBD1	TRBV28	TRBJ1-2	-	CASSLRGLSYGYTF	TGTGCCAGCAGTTTGAGGGGGCTATCCTATGGCTACACCTTC
-	TRBV5-1	TRBJ1-1	-	CASSLRTVGEAFF	TGCGCCAGCAGCTTAAGGACAGTGGGTGAAGCTTTCTTT
TRBD1	TRBV9	TRBJ1-1	-	CASSAQGVGTEAFF	TGTGCCAGCAGCGCGCAGGGGGTAGGCACTGAAGCTTTCTTT
-	TRBV15	TRBJ2-5	-	CATSSGNRDTGETQYF	TGTGCCACCAGCTCAGGAAACAGGGATACCGGGGAGACCCAGTACTTC
TRBD2	TRBV4-1	TRBJ2-3	-	CASSQLPTSGSRVTDTQYF	TGCGCCAGCAGCCAACTTCCGACTAGCGGGAGTCGAGTCACAGACACGCAGTATTTT
TRBD1	TRBV6-1	TRBJ1-2	-	CASSVLGQGGNGYTF	TGTGCCAGCAGTGTCCTCGGACAGGGTGGGAATGGCTACACCTTC
TRBD2	TRBV4-1	TRBJ2-1	-	CASKVAGGTYNEQFF	TGCGCCAGCAAGGTAGCGGGGGGTACTTACAATGAGCAGTTCTTC
-	TRBV7-6	TRBJ2-1	-	CASSATEYNEQFF	TGTGCCAGCAGCGCGACAGAGTACAATGAGCAGTTCTTC
TRBD1	TRBV11-1	TRBJ2-5	-	CASSSTDQGAETQYF	TGTGCCAGCAGCTCCACGGACCAGGGGGCTGAGACCCAGTACTTC
-	TRBV9	TRBJ2-1	-	CASSGGGVGEQFF	TGTGCCAGCAGCGGTGGGGGCGTTGGCGAGCAGTTCTTC
-	TRBV25-1	TRBJ2-5	once	CASSDRGRSQETQYF	TGTGCCAGCAGTGACAGGGGAAGGTCCCAAGAGACCCAGTACTTC
TRBD2	TRBV28	TRBJ2-5	-	CASSLTLAGEEETQYF	TGTGCCAGCAGTTTAACACTAGCGGGGGAAGAAGAGACCCAGTACTTC
TRBD2	TRBV7-2	TRBJ2-7	-	CASSSSRASGSREQYF	TGTGCCAGCAGCTCTAGTCGGGCTAGCGGGAGTAGGGAGCAGTACTTC
TRBD2	TRBV9	TRBJ2-3	-	CASSVDGGGASDTQYF	TGTGCCAGCAGCGTAGATGGCGGGGGGGCCTCAGATACGCAGTATTTT
-	TRBV6-5	TRBJ2-7	-	CATIETGLSYEQYF	TGTGCCACCATAGAGACAGGTTTATCTTACGAGCAGTACTTC
TRBD1	TRBV10-3	TRBJ1-5	-	CAIWRGRGGQPQHF	TGTGCCATCTGGAGGGGGCGCGGTGGTCAGCCCCAGCATTTT
-	TRBV25-1	TRBJ1-6	-	CASEGHSSYNSPLHF	TGTGCCAGCGAGGGTCACAGCTCCTATAATTCACCCCTCCACTTT
-	TRBV6-6	TRBJ2-1	-	CASQEGMVANEQFF	TGTGCCAGCCAGGAGGGGATGGTTGCGAATGAGCAGTTCTTC
TRBD1	TRBV18	TRBJ1-1	-	CASSPRTGGILNTEAFF	TGTGCCAGCTCACCTAGGACAGGGGGTATTTTGAACACTGAAGCTTTCTTT
-	TRBV6-5	TRBJ1-6	-	CASSYLQNSPLHF	TGTGCCAGCAGTTACTTACAGAATTCACCCCTCCACTTT
-	TRBV9	TRBJ2-5	-	CASSEEETQYF	TGTGCCAGCAGCGAAGAGGAGACCCAGTACTTC
-	TRBV7-9	TRBJ2-1	-	CASSLTQQAWDEQFF	TGTGCCAGCAGCTTAACCCAACAGGCGTGGGATGAGCAGTTCTTC
TRBD2	TRBV7-2	TRBJ2-3	-	CASSLDGGATDTQYF	TGTGCCAGCAGCTTAGACGGGGGGGCGACAGATACGCAGTATTTT
-	TRBV27	TRBJ2-7	-	CASSYRGSSYEQYF	TGTGCCAGCAGTTACCGGGGTAGCTCCTACGAGCAGTACTTC